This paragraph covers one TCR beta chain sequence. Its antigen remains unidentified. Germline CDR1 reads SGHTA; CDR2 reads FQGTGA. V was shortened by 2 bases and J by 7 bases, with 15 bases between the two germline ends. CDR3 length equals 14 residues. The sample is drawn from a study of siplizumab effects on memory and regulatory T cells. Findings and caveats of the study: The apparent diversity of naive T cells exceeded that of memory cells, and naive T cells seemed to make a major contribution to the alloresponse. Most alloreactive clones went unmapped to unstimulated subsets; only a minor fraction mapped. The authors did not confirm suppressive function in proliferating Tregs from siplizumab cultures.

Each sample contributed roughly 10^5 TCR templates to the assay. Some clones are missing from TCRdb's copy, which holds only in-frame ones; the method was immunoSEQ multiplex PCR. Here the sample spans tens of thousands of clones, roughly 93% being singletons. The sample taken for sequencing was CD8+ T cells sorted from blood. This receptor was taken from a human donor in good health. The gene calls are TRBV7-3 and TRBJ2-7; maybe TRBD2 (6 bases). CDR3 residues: CASSLAGLTGEQYF. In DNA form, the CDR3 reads TGTGCCAGCAGCTTAGCGGGACTGACGGGTGAGCAGTACTTC.